These 20 T cell receptor beta chains originate from one sample sequenced in a study of T-cell reconstitution after alpha-beta-depleted transplantation in children. Molecular barcoding with unique molecular identifiers was used for the TCRbeta library. One entry per CDR3 protein results from TCRdb running MiXCR on the PCR reads. The profile shows about 130,000 distinct CDR3 sequences, 9.7% of them singletons. The specimen comprised PBMCs, mostly from graft donor cells, sampled 180 days after TCRalphabeta/CD19-depleted stem cell transplant. The receptor set was obtained from a girl under three years old who had a stem cell transplant for combined immunodeficiency, so the T cells may come from the graft donor.

This clonotype was seen only a few times. The chain has TRBV12-3 or TRBV12-4 and TRBJ2-5; perhaps TRBD1 as D (6 bases). CDR3 size: 14 residues. Trimming stripped 5 bases from V and 3 bases from J, with 13 bases between. CDR3 loop: CASSPHRTEETQYF. The CDR3 DNA reads TGTGCCAGCAGTCCCCATCGGACAGAAGAGACCCAGTACTTC.

This chain uses TRBV20-1 with TRBJ1-1, with D perhaps TRBD1 (5 bases). Looked up from germline, CDR1 is DFQATT and CDR2 is SNEGSKA (reference sequence). V gave up 0 bases and J gave up 11 bases, with 13 bases separating them. The CDR3 loop spans 12 amino acids. CDR3 nucleotides: TGCAGTGCTAGAGATCCAGGGAAGTACGCTTTCTTT. This sequence encodes CSARDPGKYAFF.

The V call is TRBV20-1, the J call TRBJ2-3, with unresolved D. V was shortened by 6 bases and J by 7 bases, with 17 bases between the two germline ends. Germline CDR1 is DFQATT and CDR2 is SNEGSKA (reference sequence). The CDR3 covers 13 residues. This chain's CDR3 is CSAPGRWPYTQYF. CDR3 bases: TGCAGTGCCCCTGGACGATGGCCCTATACGCAGTATTTT.

V usage is TRBV20-1 and J usage is TRBJ1-1, with 8 positions matching TRBD1. This CDR3 comprises 17 residues. The trim removed 1 base at V and 2 bases at J, leaving 12 bases unmatched. CDR1 is DFQATT, CDR2 SNEGSKA, per germline (reference sequence). CDR3 sequence: CSARGRQGKFENTEAFF. CDR3 DNA sequence: TGCAGTGCTAGAGGTCGACAGGGGAAGTTTGAAAACACTGAAGCTTTCTTT.

This chain connects TRBV18 to TRBJ1-1; a possible D gene is TRBD1 (6 bases). This CDR3 comprises 14 residues. Germline CDR1 and CDR2: KGHSH and LQKENI. Trimming cost V 1 base and J 2 bases, with 8 bases left between them. The CDR3 spells CASSPRQENTEAFF. The CDR3 DNA sequence: TGTGCCAGCTCACCACGACAGGAAAACACTGAAGCTTTCTTT.

This clonotype was seen repeatedly, ten times or more. This chain uses TRBV5-1 with TRBJ1-5; weak D call: TRBD1 (6 bases). Germline loops: CDR1 SGHRS, CDR2 YFSETQ. The V end lost 0 bases, the J end lost 1 base, and 20 bases lay between the germline ends. There are 19 residues in the CDR3. The CDR3, as DNA: TGCGCCAGCAGCTTGGTGGTTACGGGACATCCACGGAGCAATCAGCCCCAGCATTTT. Translating it yields CASSLVVTGHPRSNQPQHF.

The chain uses TRBV7-2 and TRBJ2-5, with 8 bases lining up with TRBD1. The CDR3 sequence is 15 residues long. CDR1 is SGHTA, CDR2 FQGNSA, per germline. V lost 5 bases and J lost 7; bases outside the gene matches: 12. The CDR3 region has the DNA TGTGCCAGCAGCCAAGGTGGACCAGGGGGCGGGACCCAGTACTTC. It translates to CASSQGGPGGGTQYF.

This clonotype has just a few counts. This rearrangement joins TRBV28 to TRBJ2-1; 8 bases map to TRBD1. Germline V gene data show CDR1 as MDHEN and CDR2 as SYDVKM. J was trimmed by 8 bases and V by 5 bases; bases with no gene match: 8. The CDR3 spans 14 residues. The CDR3 sequence is CASSLQGVVDEQFF. DNA of the CDR3: TGTGCCAGCAGTCTACAGGGGGTGGTCGATGAGCAGTTCTTC.

The sample holds a few counts of this clonotype. The chain employs TRBV20-1 and TRBJ2-7, with TRBD2 as a possible D gene (6 bases). Germline assignment: CDR1 DFQATT and CDR2 SNEGSKA (reference sequence). CDR3 length equals 14 residues. The V gene lost 6 bases and the J gene lost 7 bases, with 22 bases spanning the gap. CDR3 DNA sequence: TGCAGTGCCTTGGGACTTTTCCCCGGGGGAGAGCAGTACTTC. Amino acid sequence: CSALGLFPGGEQYF.

The chain carries TRBV7-2 and TRBJ2-4; TRBD2 matches at 12 bases. Trimming cost V 5 bases and J 1 base; bases outside gene matches: 6. The CDR3 spans 17 residues. The germline gives CDR1 SGHTA, CDR2 FQGNSA. CDR3 nucleotide sequence: TGTGCCAGCAGCAGAACTAGCGGGAGGATTGCCAAAAACATTCAGTACTTC. The encoded protein is CASSRTSGRIAKNIQYF.

There are a few counts of this clonotype. The chain combines TRBV7-2 with TRBJ2-2; D may match TRBD1 or TRBD2 (5 bases each). The CDR3 has 15 amino acids. Germline V gene lookup returns CDR1 SGHTA and CDR2 FQGNSA. V lost 2 bases, J lost 5 bases, and 12 bases lay in between. The CDR3 DNA is TGTGCCAGCAGCTTACTGGGGGTAGGGACCGGGGAGCTGTTTTTT. This codes for CASSLLGVGTGELFF.

The rearrangement links TRBV4-2 to TRBJ1-4; D may be TRBD1 (5 bases). Trimming stripped 1 base from V and 8 bases from J, with 17 bases between. Germline assignment: CDR1 LGHNA and CDR2 YNFKEQ. The CDR3 covers 16 residues. CDR3 nucleotides: TGTGCCAGCAGCCAAGGCCGGGACCCCATTGGGGAAAAACTGTTTTTT. Its translation is CASSQGRDPIGEKLFF.

The V call is TRBV7-8, the J call TRBJ2-7; a weak D match, TRBD2 (5 bases). Germline CDR1 and CDR2: SGHVS and FQNEAQ. The germline V and J ends were trimmed by 4 bases and 4 bases, with 11 bases remaining between them. CDR3 length: 13 amino acids. The CDR3 region has the DNA TGTGCCAGCAGCTACCTCGGGGTTTACGAGCAGTACTTC. Its protein is CASSYLGVYEQYF.

This clonotype has just a few counts. This chain links TRBV6-2 or TRBV6-3 with TRBJ2-5; 11 nucleotides agree with TRBD2. Trimming took 2 bases from V and 7 from J; bases not matched to a gene: 6. This CDR3 spans 15 amino acids. Germline-derived CDR1 and CDR2 are MNHEY and SVGEGT. The CDR3 coding sequence is TGTGCCAGCAGTTACGTGACTAGCGGGATCGGGACCCAGTACTTC. Its protein is CASSYVTSGIGTQYF.

CDR3 bases: TGTGCCAGCAGCGTAATGGACAGGGAGGGAGGAAACACCATATATTTT. This encodes CASSVMDREGGNTIYF. The chain carries TRBV9 and TRBJ1-3; TRBD1 aligns across 8 bases. After removal of 1 base from V and 4 bases from J, the junction contained 7 bases not matched to a gene. Germline V gene sequence: CDR1 SGDLS, CDR2 YYNGEE. The CDR3 length is 16 residues.

This clonotype appeared many times. The rearrangement joins TRBV20-1 to TRBJ1-5, with D perhaps matching TRBD1 (5 bases). V was clipped by 5 bases and J by 3 bases, with 20 bases between them. Looked up from germline, CDR1 is DFQATT and CDR2 is SNEGSKA (reference sequence). This CDR3 contains 16 residues. The CDR3 is CSAGSGAWWDNQPQHF. For the CDR3, the DNA is TGCAGTGCTGGCAGTGGGGCGTGGTGGGACAATCAGCCCCAGCATTTT.

This clonotype was seen more than once but under ten times. The V call is TRBV27, the J call TRBJ2-7; 7 nucleotides align to TRBD2. The germline V gene has CDR1 MNHEY and CDR2 SMNVEV (reference sequence). The CDR3 spans 14 residues. J was trimmed by 2 bases and V by 5 bases; bases with no gene match: 6. The CDR3 nucleotides are TGTGCCAGCAGTCCGCGACTAGCCGCCTACGAGCAGTACTTC. Translated: CASSPRLAAYEQYF.

This clonotype was detected many times. The chain carries TRBV5-6 and TRBJ2-7, with a tentative D call TRBD2 (6 bases). The CDR3 length is 15 residues. The V gene's germline CDR1 is SGHDT and CDR2 YYEEEE. V lost 4 bases, J lost 4 bases, and 18 bases lay in between. The CDR3 here is CASSVGLGGEYEQYF. The CDR3 DNA reads TGTGCCAGCAGCGTAGGACTTGGCGGGGAGTACGAGCAGTACTTC.

This clonotype appeared many times. The CDR3 sequence is CAISESKGGNQPQHF. CDR3 nucleotide sequence: TGTGCCATCAGTGAGTCGAAAGGGGGCAATCAGCCCCAGCATTTT. The chain joins TRBV10-3 to TRBJ1-5; TRBD1 is a possible D gene (5 bases). Germline-derived CDR1 and CDR2 are ENHRY and SYGVKD. The CDR3 runs to 15 residues. V lost 0 bases and J 2 bases, leaving 8 bases between the germline ends.

This clonotype was counted many times. The gene calls are TRBV9 and TRBJ2-2; a weak D match, TRBD2 (6 bases). The V and J ends lost 4 bases and 6 bases respectively, with 13 bases between them. CDR1 is SGDLS and CDR2 is YYNGEE in the germline V gene. The CDR3 runs 14 residues. The CDR3 DNA follows: TGTGCCAGCAGCCCGCCCCGGAGGGCCGGGGAGCTGTTTTTT. Protein sequence: CASSPPRRAGELFF.